This T cell receptor (beta chain) was recorded in a study of cytomegalovirus exposure and HLA in healthy donors. PCR was performed using 60 Vbeta and 13 Jbeta primers. The data were produced by immunoSEQ multiplex PCR, yet TCRdb's version contains in-frame clones alone and is incomplete. The profile shows 110,000 to 150,000 clones, around 80% of them singletons. As regards this clone: The sample carries other DNA sequences with the same CDR3.

With 0 bases clipped from V and 1 base from J, the junction kept 0 bases outside the gene matches. Germline CDR1 and CDR2: SGHRS and YFSETQ. The CDR3 sequence is 14 residues long. The sample taken for sequencing was PBMCs. This TCR was recovered from a female donor in good health and CMV-seronegative. The chain links TRBV5-1 to TRBJ2-7, with 8 bases lining up with TRBD1. The CDR3 DNA reads TGCGCCAGCAGCTTGGGACAGGGGTCCTACGAGCAGTACTTC. It is translated as CASSLGQGSYEQYF.